Listed below are T cell receptor beta chains from one sample, sequenced in a study of blood T cells in healthy people across ages. One entry per CDR3 protein, called by TCRdb with MiXCR from the 5' RACE reads. The sample lists roughly 1,700,000 distinct CDR3 sequences, about 28% occurring once. The sample consisted of blood. These receptor sequences come from a woman aged 25-40 years in good health. The CDR3 runs from the conserved cysteine through the conserved F or W. Each record gives: clone size, V gene, D gene, J gene, CDR3 DNA, CDR3 protein. D genes are given only for firm matches. A row's size may be missing; if present it is once, few, many or a size class.

abundance: .; v_gene: TRBV5-1; d_gene: TRBD2; j_gene: TRBJ2-3; CDR3nt: TGCGCCAGCAGCTTGGAAGTGACTAGCGGGGGCAGGGATACGCAGTATTTT; CDR3aa: CASSLEVTSGGRDTQYF
abundance: .; v_gene: TRBV15; d_gene: .; j_gene: TRBJ1-3; CDR3nt: TGTGCCACCAGCAGAGATACAGTCTCTGGAAACACCATATATTTT; CDR3aa: CATSRDTVSGNTIYF
abundance: .; v_gene: TRBV7-2; d_gene: .; j_gene: TRBJ1-2; CDR3nt: TGTGCCAGCAGCCCAGCCGGGTGGGGGGGCTATGGCTACACCTTC; CDR3aa: CASSPAGWGGYGYTF
abundance: .; v_gene: TRBV20-1; d_gene: .; j_gene: TRBJ2-1; CDR3nt: TGCAGTGCAGAACAGCGGGTGGAGGTGCATGAGCAGTTCTTC; CDR3aa: CSAEQRVEVHEQFF
abundance: .; v_gene: TRBV24-1; d_gene: .; j_gene: TRBJ1-1; CDR3nt: TGTGCCCCTGACACCGGGACGATATATCCGAACACTGAAGCTTTCTTT; CDR3aa: CAPDTGTIYPNTEAFF
abundance: .; v_gene: TRBV20-1; d_gene: .; j_gene: TRBJ2-3; CDR3nt: TGCAGTGCCCTACGGGCCTCGAGCACAGATACGCAGTATTTT; CDR3aa: CSALRASSTDTQYF
abundance: few; v_gene: TRBV2; d_gene: .; j_gene: TRBJ2-1; CDR3nt: TGTGCCTGCAGTGAAACAAGGGTAAGCTCCTACAATGAGCAGTTCTTC; CDR3aa: CACSETRVSSYNEQFF
abundance: many; v_gene: TRBV9; d_gene: .; j_gene: TRBJ2-3; CDR3nt: TGTGCCAGCAGCGTAGTGCAAGATACGCAGTATTTT; CDR3aa: CASSVVQDTQYF
abundance: .; v_gene: TRBV5-1; d_gene: TRBD1; j_gene: TRBJ2-1; CDR3nt: TGCGCCAGCAGCCTCCTCCAGGGGGCGAATGAGCAGTTCTTC; CDR3aa: CASSLLQGANEQFF
abundance: .; v_gene: TRBV10-3; d_gene: .; j_gene: TRBJ1-1; CDR3nt: TGTGCCATCAGAGGCCTCAGGGCCACTGAAGCTTTCTTT; CDR3aa: CAIRGLRATEAFF
abundance: few; v_gene: TRBV5-1; d_gene: .; j_gene: TRBJ2-7; CDR3nt: TGCGCCAGCAGCTTAATCGGCGAACGGCTCAGCTCCTACGAGCAGTACTTC; CDR3aa: CASSLIGERLSSYEQYF
abundance: few; v_gene: TRBV29-1; d_gene: .; j_gene: TRBJ1-4; CDR3nt: TGCAGCGTCGGTTTCGGAGAAAAACTGTTTTTT; CDR3aa: CSVGFGEKLFF
abundance: .; v_gene: TRBV4-3; d_gene: TRBD2; j_gene: TRBJ2-1; CDR3nt: TGCGCCAGCAGCCAAGATAGAACTAGCGGGGCCCGTGAGCAGTTCTTC; CDR3aa: CASSQDRTSGAREQFF
abundance: many; v_gene: TRBV12-3/TRBV12-4; d_gene: TRBD1; j_gene: TRBJ1-2; CDR3nt: TGTGCCAGCAGTCCACAGGGGGCGAGGGGCTACACCTTC; CDR3aa: CASSPQGARGYTF
abundance: many; v_gene: TRBV29-1; d_gene: TRBD2; j_gene: TRBJ2-5; CDR3nt: TGCAGCGTTGTGGTCCTAGCGGGGGAGACCCAGTACTTC; CDR3aa: CSVVVLAGETQYF
abundance: .; v_gene: TRBV4-1; d_gene: .; j_gene: TRBJ2-3; CDR3nt: TGCGCCAGCAGCCAAGCAGAGGAAGCCGGTACGCAGTATTTT; CDR3aa: CASSQAEEAGTQYF
abundance: .; v_gene: TRBV7-2; d_gene: .; j_gene: TRBJ1-1; CDR3nt: TGTGCCAGCAGCTCCGACTACAGCCGTGAAGCTTTCTTT; CDR3aa: CASSSDYSREAFF
abundance: few; v_gene: TRBV29-1; d_gene: TRBD2; j_gene: TRBJ2-2; CDR3nt: TGCAGCGCCGGGTCTAGCGGGGTGAACACCGGGGAGCTGTTTTTT; CDR3aa: CSAGSSGVNTGELFF
abundance: few; v_gene: TRBV5-4; d_gene: .; j_gene: TRBJ2-1; CDR3nt: TGTGCCAGCAGCCTAGTACTGTCCCCGGATGGTGAGCAGTTCTTC; CDR3aa: CASSLVLSPDGEQFF
abundance: .; v_gene: TRBV18; d_gene: .; j_gene: TRBJ1-6; CDR3nt: TGTGCCAGCTCACCACCTGGATCACCCCCCCACTTT; CDR3aa: CASSPPGSPPHF
abundance: .; v_gene: TRBV19; d_gene: TRBD2; j_gene: TRBJ2-5; CDR3nt: TGTGCCAGTAGGCCTGGGGGACTAGCGGTTCCCGGGGGTAGTGGACAAGAGACCCAGTACTTC; CDR3aa: CASRPGGLAVPGGSGQETQYF
abundance: many; v_gene: TRBV29-1; d_gene: TRBD1; j_gene: TRBJ2-5; CDR3nt: TGCAGCGTTGCAGGGGGACAGGCCCAAGAGACCCAGTACTTC; CDR3aa: CSVAGGQAQETQYF
abundance: few; v_gene: TRBV29-1; d_gene: .; j_gene: TRBJ2-3; CDR3nt: TGCAGCGTTGATAGGGCAACAGATACGCAGTATTTT; CDR3aa: CSVDRATDTQYF
abundance: few; v_gene: TRBV27; d_gene: .; j_gene: TRBJ1-5; CDR3nt: TGTGCCAGCAGCCTGACAGGAGGTGTGCCCCAGCATTTT; CDR3aa: CASSLTGGVPQHF
abundance: once; v_gene: TRBV12-3/TRBV12-4; d_gene: .; j_gene: TRBJ1-1; CDR3nt: TGTGCCAGCACCCGGGATTTCACTGAAGCTTTCTTT; CDR3aa: CASTRDFTEAFF
abundance: once; v_gene: TRBV12-3/TRBV12-4; d_gene: .; j_gene: TRBJ2-3; CDR3nt: TGTGCCAGCAGTTTAAGGCTCGGAACAGATACGCAGTATTTT; CDR3aa: CASSLRLGTDTQYF
abundance: .; v_gene: TRBV9; d_gene: .; j_gene: TRBJ2-1; CDR3nt: TGTGCCAGCAGCGTAGTCCCGACGGCCTCCTACAATGAGCAGTTCTTC; CDR3aa: CASSVVPTASYNEQFF
abundance: few; v_gene: TRBV5-5; d_gene: .; j_gene: TRBJ1-2; CDR3nt: TGTGCCAGCGGCCCAACAGTACGGGGGCCGGACCCCTATGGCTACACCTTC; CDR3aa: CASGPTVRGPDPYGYTF
abundance: few; v_gene: TRBV2; d_gene: .; j_gene: TRBJ1-1; CDR3nt: TGTGCCAGCATCGTAAGGGAGGGAACTGAAGCTTTCTTT; CDR3aa: CASIVREGTEAFF
abundance: once; v_gene: TRBV27; d_gene: TRBD1; j_gene: TRBJ2-6; CDR3nt: TGTGCCAGCAGGGGGACAGGGAGTGGTGGGGCCAACGTCCTGACTTTC; CDR3aa: CASRGTGSGGANVLTF
abundance: .; v_gene: TRBV12-3/TRBV12-4; d_gene: .; j_gene: TRBJ2-1; CDR3nt: TGTGCCAGCAGTTTACGCGGGCCCTCCGACTACAATGAGCAGTTCTTC; CDR3aa: CASSLRGPSDYNEQFF
abundance: few; v_gene: TRBV27; d_gene: .; j_gene: TRBJ2-7; CDR3nt: TGTGCCAGCAGTTTACAACGGGGCACAACCTACGAGCAGTACTTC; CDR3aa: CASSLQRGTTYEQYF
abundance: few; v_gene: TRBV12-3/TRBV12-4; d_gene: .; j_gene: TRBJ2-5; CDR3nt: TGTGCCAGCAGTCCGTACCCAGGGACGGAGACCCAGTACTTC; CDR3aa: CASSPYPGTETQYF
abundance: few; v_gene: TRBV7-3; d_gene: TRBD1; j_gene: TRBJ2-7; CDR3nt: TGTGCCAGCCGAATGTCTGGGACAGGGGCTTACGAGCAGTACTTC; CDR3aa: CASRMSGTGAYEQYF
abundance: .; v_gene: TRBV5-1; d_gene: TRBD2; j_gene: TRBJ2-5; CDR3nt: TGCGCCAGCAGCATTCGACTAGCGCCGTCCAATGAGCAGTACTTC; CDR3aa: CASSIRLAPSNEQYF
abundance: few; v_gene: TRBV9; d_gene: .; j_gene: TRBJ1-5; CDR3nt: TGTGCCAGCAGCGTAGAAGGGAGTCTTGGGCCCCAGCATTTT; CDR3aa: CASSVEGSLGPQHF
abundance: .; v_gene: TRBV4-1; d_gene: .; j_gene: TRBJ1-5; CDR3nt: TGCGCCGGCAGCCAGGGAGGACAGCCTGATCAGCCCCAGCATTTT; CDR3aa: CAGSQGGQPDQPQHF
abundance: .; v_gene: TRBV9; d_gene: TRBD2; j_gene: TRBJ2-1; CDR3nt: TGTGCCAGCAGGAGGTTGGTTAGCGGGGCGTACAATGAGCAGTTCTTC; CDR3aa: CASRRLVSGAYNEQFF
abundance: .; v_gene: TRBV20-1; d_gene: .; j_gene: TRBJ2-3; CDR3nt: TGCCGTGCCCCAGGGGGGACTCTTAGCACAGATACGCAGTATTTT; CDR3aa: CRAPGGTLSTDTQYF
abundance: .; v_gene: TRBV5-1; d_gene: .; j_gene: TRBJ2-2; CDR3nt: TGCGCCAGCAGTCAAGGGGGTTCCAACACCGGGGAGCTGTTTTTT; CDR3aa: CASSQGGSNTGELFF
abundance: .; v_gene: TRBV14; d_gene: TRBD1; j_gene: TRBJ2-5; CDR3nt: TGTGCCAGCAGCCCTAGTGGGACAGTACAAGAGACCCAGTACTTC; CDR3aa: CASSPSGTVQETQYF
abundance: .; v_gene: TRBV3-1; d_gene: .; j_gene: TRBJ2-3; CDR3nt: TGTGCCAGCAGCCAATCCTGGTCTGGAACGCAGTATTTT; CDR3aa: CASSQSWSGTQYF
abundance: few; v_gene: TRBV29-1; d_gene: TRBD1; j_gene: TRBJ1-1; CDR3nt: TGCAGCGTTGCGCAGGGGGTGAACACTGAAGCTTTCTTT; CDR3aa: CSVAQGVNTEAFF
abundance: .; v_gene: TRBV7-9; d_gene: .; j_gene: TRBJ2-1; CDR3nt: TGTGCCAGCGAGGGAAGCTCCTACAATGAGCAGTTCTTC; CDR3aa: CASEGSSYNEQFF
abundance: few; v_gene: TRBV20-1; d_gene: .; j_gene: TRBJ2-1; CDR3nt: TGCAGTGCTAATACCGGGGGCGTGAACAATGAGCAGTTCTTC; CDR3aa: CSANTGGVNNEQFF
abundance: .; v_gene: TRBV11-2; d_gene: .; j_gene: TRBJ2-3; CDR3nt: TGTGCCAGCGGCTTGGGGGACGGTCACACAGATACGCAGTATTTT; CDR3aa: CASGLGDGHTDTQYF